The present entry profiles one TCR beta chain with its context. These data belong to a study of T cells after yellow fever vaccination. Template switching by 5'RACE produced TCR cDNA, adding a universal primer site and UMIs. In TCRdb, the 5' RACE reads were re-called with MiXCR into one record per CDR3 protein. Of roughly 500,000 distinct CDR3 sequences in the sample, about a fifth are singletons; the top ten hold approximately 14%. V lost 4 bases and J lost 4, with 10 bases in between. Germline V lookup: CDR1 SEHNR, CDR2 FQNEAQ (reference sequence). The CDR3 length is 13 residues. The sequence derives from a young man who received the YFV17D yellow fever vaccine. This material consisted of PBMCs, taken 15 days after the yellow fever booster vaccination. The chain has TRBV7-9 and TRBJ1-1; D remains ambiguous. The DNA of the CDR3 is TGTGCCAGCAGCTGGACGGGGAGCACTGAAGCTTTCTTT. Encoded protein: CASSWTGSTEAFF. The variable domain in full, with the rest retrieved from reference TRBV7-9 and TRBJ1-1, is DTGVSQNPRHKITKRGQNVTFRCDPISEHNRLYWYRQTLGQGPEFLTYFQNEAQLEKSRLLSDRFSAERPKGSFSTLEIQRTEQGDSAMYLCASSWTGSTEAFFGQGTRLTVV.